This entry is about one T cell receptor beta chain. The antigen it recognizes is unknown. Per-nucleotide qualities are absent, and no much larger clonotype sits a single base away. The treatment or condition label on this specimen signifies: allogeneic hematopoietic cell transplantation with graft depleted of TCRalphabeta T cells and CD19 B cells. The transplant recipients were children given TCRalphabeta/CD19-depleted allogeneic hematopoietic cell grafts. CDR1 MNHNS and CDR2 SASEGT are derived from the germline V gene. The CDR3 runs 15 residues from the cysteine to the phenylalanine. Solely the CDR3 DNA is kept, with 45 bases framed from the first base. V loses 2 bases, J loses 6 bases, and the germline ends lie 16 bases apart. This specimen belongs to a study of T-cell reconstitution after alpha-beta-depleted transplantation in children (dated by TCRdb to about 2016). Some background on the complete study: T-cell immune reconstitution after TCRalphabeta/CD19-depleted allogeneic hematopoietic cell transplantation in children was quantitatively tracked in the study by means of TCR repertoire profiling. Study-wide conclusions, independent of this receptor: About two months after transplant, the apparently early recovery of alphabetaT-cell counts reportedly depended on just several hundred clones that had expanded rapidly and came from non-depleted graft cells. The frequencies of hyperexpanded clones fell over the following months, and after one year, T-cell counts and TCRbeta diversity were mostly attributed to newly produced T cells. The high TCRbeta diversity at day 60 in some patients was ascribed to recipient T cells and intrathymic progenitors that had survived conditioning.

The protocol used for the library was PCR. TCRdb lists the instrument as Illumina HiSeq 2500. TCR libraries were prepared with molecular barcoding, using unique molecular identifiers to normalize TCRbeta repertoire quantification. TCRdb took the public reads, trimmed them with fastp at Q25, ran MiXCR for clone calling and kept in-frame beta chains. Each CDR3 protein gets just one entry, which takes the most common genes and DNA from the rows behind it. Present in this sample are 200,000 to 250,000 distinct CDR3 sequences, approximately 11% of which were seen just once. The top ten constitute 28% of the sample.

Sample: PBMCs, taken before TCRalphabeta/CD19-depleted stem cell transplant. The rearrangement combines TRBV6-1 with TRBJ1-2, with TRBD1 perhaps the D gene, on 6 matching bases. This receptor was obtained from a child younger than two with acute myeloid leukemia, due to receive a stem cell transplant. CDR3 region: CASSEMQGFLDGYTF. In nucleotide form, the sequence is TGTGCCAGCAGTGAAATGCAGGGGTTCCTGGATGGCTACACCTTC.